This is a list of T cell receptor beta chains from one sample in a study of identical twins. TCRdb ran MiXCR on the 5' RACE reads and lists one entry per CDR3 protein. The sample contains 460,000 or so distinct CDR3 sequences, 13% to 15% of which appear only once. This same sample was also taken into another study, of yellow fever vaccine responses in identical twins.

The sample was CD4+ T cells sorted from blood. These receptors were obtained from a young woman in good health. Each CDR3 is given with its conserved first and last residue. The order of the fields is clone size, J gene, V gene, D gene, CDR3 protein, CDR3 DNA. The D gene is left open where the match is weak. Clone size is stated in some rows and not others, as once, few, many or a class when expanded.

clone size: .
J gene: TRBJ2-3
V gene: TRBV5-1
D gene: TRBD2
CDR3 protein: CASSDGLARGTDTQYF
CDR3 DNA: TGCGCCAGCAGCGACGGACTAGCGCGGGGAACGGATACGCAGTATTTT

clone size: few
J gene: TRBJ2-1
V gene: TRBV5-6
D gene: TRBD2
CDR3 protein: CASRHRTSGGGRPFF
CDR3 DNA: TGTGCCAGCAGACATCGGACTAGCGGGGGCGGACGCCCGTTCTTC

clone size: many
J gene: TRBJ2-2
V gene: TRBV12-3/TRBV12-4
D gene: .
CDR3 protein: CASSLDTGELFF
CDR3 DNA: TGTGCCAGCAGTTTGGACACCGGGGAGCTGTTTTTT

clone size: .
J gene: TRBJ2-7
V gene: TRBV4-2
D gene: TRBD1
CDR3 protein: CASSTGVGNYEQYF
CDR3 DNA: TGTGCCAGCAGTACAGGGGTGGGGAACTACGAGCAGTACTTC

clone size: few
J gene: TRBJ2-7
V gene: TRBV6-1
D gene: .
CDR3 protein: CASSDRDAYHYEQYF
CDR3 DNA: TGTGCCAGCAGTGACCGGGACGCCTACCACTACGAGCAGTACTTC

clone size: .
J gene: TRBJ1-4
V gene: TRBV7-9
D gene: .
CDR3 protein: CASSPLATNEKLFF
CDR3 DNA: TGTGCCAGCAGTCCTTTGGCAACTAATGAAAAACTGTTTTTT

clone size: .
J gene: TRBJ2-3
V gene: TRBV20-1
D gene: .
CDR3 protein: CSARAGGSDTQYF
CDR3 DNA: TGCAGTGCTAGAGCGGGGGGCTCAGATACGCAGTATTTT

clone size: .
J gene: TRBJ2-1
V gene: TRBV7-9
D gene: TRBD2
CDR3 protein: CASSPIAGAGNEQFF
CDR3 DNA: TGTGCCAGCAGCCCTATAGCGGGAGCGGGTAATGAGCAGTTCTTC

clone size: many
J gene: TRBJ2-6
V gene: TRBV10-3
D gene: .
CDR3 protein: CAISSQGTGANVLTF
CDR3 DNA: TGTGCCATCAGTTCCCAGGGCACCGGGGCCAACGTCCTGACTTTC

clone size: .
J gene: TRBJ1-1
V gene: TRBV5-5
D gene: .
CDR3 protein: CASSDKQGLNTEAFF
CDR3 DNA: TGTGCCAGCAGCGATAAACAGGGTTTGAACACTGAAGCTTTCTTT

clone size: .
J gene: TRBJ2-5
V gene: TRBV12-5
D gene: .
CDR3 protein: CASRGGEETQYF
CDR3 DNA: TGTGCTAGTCGGGGCGGTGAAGAGACCCAGTACTTC

clone size: .
J gene: TRBJ2-3
V gene: TRBV20-1
D gene: TRBD1
CDR3 protein: CSAYQTTGGDTQYF
CDR3 DNA: TGCAGTGCTTACCAGACGACAGGGGGGGATACGCAGTATTTT

clone size: .
J gene: TRBJ2-3
V gene: TRBV2
D gene: TRBD2
CDR3 protein: CASNSRLAGDTQYF
CDR3 DNA: TGTGCCAGCAATTCACGACTAGCAGGAGATACGCAGTATTTT

clone size: few
J gene: TRBJ2-7
V gene: TRBV20-1
D gene: .
CDR3 protein: CSLLRESYEQYF
CDR3 DNA: TGCAGTCTCCTTCGGGAGTCCTACGAGCAGTACTTC

clone size: few
J gene: TRBJ2-2
V gene: TRBV7-9
D gene: .
CDR3 protein: CASSRAVNTGELFF
CDR3 DNA: TGTGCCAGCAGCCGGGCAGTGAACACCGGGGAGCTGTTTTTT

clone size: .
J gene: TRBJ2-1
V gene: TRBV29-1
D gene: .
CDR3 protein: CSVARPYNEQFF
CDR3 DNA: TGCAGCGTTGCAAGGCCCTACAATGAGCAGTTCTTC

clone size: many
J gene: TRBJ1-6
V gene: TRBV12-3/TRBV12-4
D gene: TRBD1
CDR3 protein: CASSPTGSNSPLHF
CDR3 DNA: TGTGCCAGCAGTCCGACAGGGTCCAATTCACCCCTCCACTTT

clone size: many
J gene: TRBJ2-3
V gene: TRBV21-1
D gene: .
CDR3 protein: CASSKKKRINTDTQYF
CDR3 DNA: TGTGCCAGCAGCAAAAAGAAGCGAATAAACACAGATACGCAGTATTTT

clone size: few
J gene: TRBJ2-6
V gene: TRBV12-3/TRBV12-4
D gene: .
CDR3 protein: CASSWNFDLTF
CDR3 DNA: TGTGCCAGCAGTTGGAACTTCGACCTGACTTTC

clone size: few
J gene: TRBJ2-7
V gene: TRBV12-3/TRBV12-4
D gene: .
CDR3 protein: CASSSNHGTLYEQYF
CDR3 DNA: TGTGCCAGCAGCTCTAACCACGGGACTCTCTACGAGCAGTACTTC

clone size: few
J gene: TRBJ2-5
V gene: TRBV30
D gene: .
CDR3 protein: CAWSIVSQTQYF
CDR3 DNA: TGTGCCTGGAGCATTGTAAGCCAGACCCAGTACTTC

clone size: few
J gene: TRBJ2-5
V gene: TRBV24-1
D gene: TRBD1
CDR3 protein: CATSEGQGLRGETQYF
CDR3 DNA: TGTGCCACCAGTGAGGGACAGGGGCTGCGGGGAGAGACCCAGTACTTC

clone size: .
J gene: TRBJ2-1
V gene: TRBV28
D gene: .
CDR3 protein: CATNEGIHNEQFF
CDR3 DNA: TGTGCCACCAATGAGGGGATCCACAATGAGCAGTTCTTC

clone size: many
J gene: TRBJ1-6
V gene: TRBV7-8
D gene: .
CDR3 protein: CASSLQGPWNSPLHF
CDR3 DNA: TGTGCCAGCAGCTTACAGGGACCCTGGAATTCACCCCTCCACTTT

clone size: many
J gene: TRBJ2-1
V gene: TRBV4-2
D gene: TRBD1
CDR3 protein: CASSQELGTAPHGVF
CDR3 DNA: TGTGCCAGCAGCCAAGAGCTCGGGACAGCCCCACACGGAGTCTTC

clone size: many
J gene: TRBJ1-2
V gene: TRBV20-1
D gene: TRBD1
CDR3 protein: CSAVAGDRGTYGYTF
CDR3 DNA: TGCAGTGCGGTCGCAGGGGACAGGGGGACCTATGGCTACACCTTC

clone size: .
J gene: TRBJ1-1
V gene: TRBV12-3/TRBV12-4
D gene: TRBD1
CDR3 protein: CASSTGTANTEAFF
CDR3 DNA: TGTGCCAGCAGTACCGGGACAGCTAACACTGAAGCTTTCTTT

clone size: many
J gene: TRBJ2-1
V gene: TRBV7-2
D gene: .
CDR3 protein: CASSTGLYNEQFF
CDR3 DNA: TGTGCCAGCAGCACGGGCCTATACAATGAGCAGTTCTTC

clone size: .
J gene: TRBJ2-1
V gene: TRBV28
D gene: .
CDR3 protein: CAMGHGPYNEQFF
CDR3 DNA: TGTGCCATGGGCCATGGGCCCTACAATGAGCAGTTCTTC